This TCR beta chain was sequenced during a study of sequential checkpoint blockade in melanoma. Treatment reported: randomized to nivolumab then ipilimumab (arm A) or the reverse (arm B). TCRdb's table, derived via immunoSEQ multiplex PCR, lists solely in-frame clones and lacks some. The sample holds some 8,000 clones, around 30% seen once. CDR1 is ENHRY, CDR2 SYGVKD, per germline. The CDR3 has 18 amino acids. The V gene end was trimmed by 0 bases and the J gene end by 2 bases; junction bases not matched to a gene: 11. This clone has a count of ten or more. This receptor was obtained from a human donor with melanoma. Sample: tumor tissue (inferred from file names), taken from a patient given nivolumab and ipilimumab in sequence. This rearrangement joins TRBV10-3 to TRBJ1-2, with TRBD1 matching 8 bases. The DNA of the CDR3 is TGTGCCATCAGTGAGTCGAGCGGACAGGGAGTCCCCAACTATGGCTACACCTTC. Translating it yields CAISESSGQGVPNYGYTF.